This is a list of T cell receptor beta chains from one sample in a study of blood T cells in healthy people across ages. Each CDR3 protein is one row after TCRdb ran MiXCR on the 5' RACE reads. The sample lists 850,000 to 1,100,000 distinct CDR3 sequences; 35% to 40% were seen once. Sequenced material: blood. All receptors come from a man between 18 and 35 years old in good health. Each CDR3 is given with its conserved first and last residue. Fields, in order: clone size, J gene, CDR3 length, V gene, D gene, CDR3 protein, CDR3 DNA. D genes are given only for firm matches. Clone size is not always given. Where it is, it says once, few, many or a class for expanded clones.

abundance: -
j_gene: TRBJ1-1
len: 14
v_gene: TRBV2
d_gene: -
CDR3aa: CASSEIRPLAEAFF
CDR3nt: TGTGCCAGCAGTGAAATTCGGCCTCTTGCCGAAGCTTTCTTT

abundance: few
j_gene: TRBJ2-1
len: 16
v_gene: TRBV18
d_gene: -
CDR3aa: CASSQTGTFTYNEQFF
CDR3nt: TGTGCCAGCTCACAGACGGGCACCTTCACCTACAATGAGCAGTTCTTC

abundance: -
j_gene: TRBJ1-1
len: 13
v_gene: TRBV7-3
d_gene: -
CDR3aa: CASSGLRSTEAFF
CDR3nt: TGTGCCAGCAGCGGGTTAAGGAGCACTGAAGCTTTCTTT

abundance: many
j_gene: TRBJ1-2
len: 12
v_gene: TRBV12-3/TRBV12-4
d_gene: -
CDR3aa: CASSFPMGGYTF
CDR3nt: TGTGCCAGCAGTTTCCCCATGGGCGGCTACACCTTC

abundance: few
j_gene: TRBJ1-2
len: 16
v_gene: TRBV4-3
d_gene: -
CDR3aa: CASSPLTGPFPYGYTF
CDR3nt: TGCGCCAGCAGCCCGCTGACAGGTCCCTTTCCCTATGGCTACACCTTC

abundance: few
j_gene: TRBJ1-2
len: 12
v_gene: TRBV5-1
d_gene: -
CDR3aa: CASSTTEGGYTF
CDR3nt: TGCGCCAGCAGCACAACTGAGGGTGGCTACACCTTC

abundance: once
j_gene: TRBJ2-2
len: 16
v_gene: TRBV7-2
d_gene: TRBD2
CDR3aa: CASSSGLAFFTGELFF
CDR3nt: TGTGCCAGCAGCTCCGGACTAGCTTTCTTCACCGGGGAGCTGTTTTTT

abundance: -
j_gene: TRBJ2-2
len: 13
v_gene: TRBV7-3
d_gene: -
CDR3aa: CASSSHLNGELFF
CDR3nt: TGTGCCAGCAGCTCACATTTAAACGGGGAGCTGTTTTTT

abundance: -
j_gene: TRBJ2-2
len: 16
v_gene: TRBV20-1
d_gene: -
CDR3aa: CSARVAGRRPGGELFF
CDR3nt: TGCAGTGCTAGAGTCGCGGGACGCCGACCGGGCGGGGAGCTGTTTTTT

abundance: -
j_gene: TRBJ1-6
len: 15
v_gene: TRBV25-1
d_gene: -
CDR3aa: CASSRTQANNSPLHF
CDR3nt: TGTGCCAGCAGCCGAACCCAGGCTAATAATTCACCCCTCCACTTT

abundance: -
j_gene: TRBJ1-1
len: 16
v_gene: TRBV4-1
d_gene: TRBD1
CDR3aa: CASSLGPGTGRFEAFF
CDR3nt: TGCGCCAGCAGCCTTGGTCCCGGGACAGGGAGGTTTGAAGCTTTCTTT

abundance: -
j_gene: TRBJ2-7
len: 14
v_gene: TRBV28
d_gene: -
CDR3aa: CASSVRSGHYEQYF
CDR3nt: TGTGCCAGCAGTGTCCGATCAGGCCACTACGAGCAGTACTTC

abundance: -
j_gene: TRBJ1-5
len: 13
v_gene: TRBV10-3
d_gene: TRBD1
CDR3aa: CASQGEGGQPQHF
CDR3nt: TGTGCCTCACAGGGGGAAGGGGGGCAGCCCCAGCATTTT

abundance: few
j_gene: TRBJ1-3
len: 16
v_gene: TRBV4-1
d_gene: TRBD1
CDR3aa: CASSQAAGGEGNTIYF
CDR3nt: TGCGCCAGCAGCCAAGCCGCAGGGGGGGAAGGAAACACCATATATTTT

abundance: many
j_gene: TRBJ2-1
len: 11
v_gene: TRBV2
d_gene: -
CDR3aa: CASNRPNEQFF
CDR3nt: TGTGCCAGCAACAGACCTAATGAGCAGTTCTTC

abundance: -
j_gene: TRBJ1-1
len: 14
v_gene: TRBV7-9
d_gene: -
CDR3aa: CASSSKGWNTEAFF
CDR3nt: TGTGCCAGCAGCTCTAAGGGCTGGAACACTGAAGCTTTCTTT

abundance: -
j_gene: TRBJ2-5
len: 13
v_gene: TRBV20-1
d_gene: -
CDR3aa: CSADWGIQETQYF
CDR3nt: TGCAGTGCTGATTGGGGGATTCAAGAGACCCAGTACTTC

abundance: -
j_gene: TRBJ1-4
len: 16
v_gene: TRBV4-3
d_gene: -
CDR3aa: CASSQDPGLANEKLFF
CDR3nt: TGCGCCAGCAGCCAAGATCCTGGGTTGGCTAATGAAAAACTGTTTTTT

abundance: -
j_gene: TRBJ1-1
len: 13
v_gene: TRBV7-8
d_gene: -
CDR3aa: CASSRTDNTEAFF
CDR3nt: TGTGCCAGCAGCAGGACAGACAACACTGAAGCTTTCTTT

abundance: -
j_gene: TRBJ2-3
len: 15
v_gene: TRBV12-3/TRBV12-4
d_gene: -
CDR3aa: CASSLSQGGADMQYF
CDR3nt: TGTGCCAGCAGTTTGAGTCAGGGGGGTGCAGATATGCAGTATTTT

abundance: many
j_gene: TRBJ2-3
len: 18
v_gene: TRBV20-1
d_gene: TRBD2
CDR3aa: CSASPLAGGTTSTDTQYF
CDR3nt: TGCAGTGCGAGCCCCTTAGCGGGGGGTACCACTAGCACAGATACGCAGTATTTT

abundance: many
j_gene: TRBJ2-1
len: 14
v_gene: TRBV4-3
d_gene: -
CDR3aa: CASSQDISYNEQFF
CDR3nt: TGCGCCAGCAGCCAAGACATCTCCTACAATGAGCAGTTCTTC

abundance: few
j_gene: TRBJ1-4
len: 17
v_gene: TRBV12-3/TRBV12-4
d_gene: -
CDR3aa: CASSLAGGRTTNEKLFF
CDR3nt: TGTGCCAGCAGTTTAGCCGGGGGGCGAACAACTAATGAAAAACTGTTTTTT

abundance: -
j_gene: TRBJ2-5
len: 17
v_gene: TRBV4-1
d_gene: -
CDR3aa: CASSQGDGVGTRETQYF
CDR3nt: TGCGCCAGCAGCCAAGGGGACGGAGTCGGGACAAGAGAGACCCAGTACTTC

abundance: -
j_gene: TRBJ1-1
len: 13
v_gene: TRBV10-3
d_gene: -
CDR3aa: CAISEGVNTEAFF
CDR3nt: TGTGCCATCAGTGAAGGGGTGAACACTGAAGCTTTCTTT

abundance: -
j_gene: TRBJ1-4
len: 17
v_gene: TRBV12-3/TRBV12-4
d_gene: TRBD1
CDR3aa: CASSSGQGVRTNEKLFF
CDR3nt: TGTGCCAGCAGTTCTGGACAGGGAGTACGGACTAATGAAAAACTGTTTTTT

abundance: -
j_gene: TRBJ1-5
len: 16
v_gene: TRBV6-2/TRBV6-3
d_gene: -
CDR3aa: CASSYSPETWDQPQHF
CDR3nt: TGTGCCAGCAGTTACTCGCCCGAAACCTGGGATCAGCCCCAGCATTTT

abundance: -
j_gene: TRBJ1-2
len: 15
v_gene: TRBV12-3/TRBV12-4
d_gene: TRBD1
CDR3aa: CASSDPGTGNYGYTF
CDR3nt: TGTGCCAGCAGCGACCCCGGGACAGGGAACTATGGCTACACCTTC

abundance: -
j_gene: TRBJ2-7
len: 14
v_gene: TRBV4-3
d_gene: -
CDR3aa: CASSQEVGGHEQYF
CDR3nt: TGCGCCAGCAGCCAAGAAGTTGGTGGCCACGAGCAGTACTTC

abundance: -
j_gene: TRBJ2-6
len: 18
v_gene: TRBV5-4
d_gene: TRBD1
CDR3aa: CASSTGQGVPSGANVLTF
CDR3nt: TGTGCCAGCAGCACCGGACAGGGGGTCCCCTCTGGGGCCAACGTCCTGACTTTC

abundance: many
j_gene: TRBJ1-2
len: 11
v_gene: TRBV12-3/TRBV12-4
d_gene: -
CDR3aa: CASRNNYGYTF
CDR3nt: TGTGCCAGCAGGAATAACTATGGCTACACCTTC

abundance: few
j_gene: TRBJ2-7
len: 14
v_gene: TRBV20-1
d_gene: -
CDR3aa: CSARVPSSYNEQYF
CDR3nt: TGCAGTGCTAGAGTACCGAGCTCCTACAATGAGCAGTACTTC

abundance: -
j_gene: TRBJ2-1
len: 12
v_gene: TRBV20-1
d_gene: -
CDR3aa: CSARAPRNEQFF
CDR3nt: TGCAGTGCTAGGGCGCCCCGCAATGAGCAGTTCTTC

abundance: few
j_gene: TRBJ2-5
len: 13
v_gene: TRBV6-2/TRBV6-3
d_gene: -
CDR3aa: CASCCDNQETQYF
CDR3nt: TGTGCCAGCTGTTGCGACAACCAAGAGACCCAGTACTTC

abundance: -
j_gene: TRBJ2-2
len: 14
v_gene: TRBV27
d_gene: TRBD2
CDR3aa: CASSYPGGFGELFF
CDR3nt: TGTGCCAGCAGTTACCCGGGGGGTTTCGGGGAGCTGTTTTTT

abundance: few
j_gene: TRBJ2-1
len: 14
v_gene: TRBV6-5
d_gene: -
CDR3aa: CASSYSNFHNEQFF
CDR3nt: TGTGCCAGCAGTTACTCGAACTTCCACAATGAGCAGTTCTTC

abundance: -
j_gene: TRBJ2-1
len: 13
v_gene: TRBV27
d_gene: -
CDR3aa: CASSVGWGGEQFF
CDR3nt: TGTGCCAGCAGTGTTGGATGGGGTGGTGAGCAGTTCTTC

abundance: -
j_gene: TRBJ1-2
len: 13
v_gene: TRBV12-3/TRBV12-4
d_gene: -
CDR3aa: CASRLLGDYGYTF
CDR3nt: TGTGCCAGCAGACTTCTGGGGGACTATGGCTACACCTTC

abundance: few
j_gene: TRBJ2-5
len: 15
v_gene: TRBV7-8
d_gene: -
CDR3aa: CASSFPRQLQETQYF
CDR3nt: TGTGCCAGCAGCTTTCCTAGACAGCTACAAGAGACCCAGTACTTC

abundance: -
j_gene: TRBJ2-1
len: 14
v_gene: TRBV6-2/TRBV6-3
d_gene: -
CDR3aa: CASSYEARSNEQFF
CDR3nt: TGTGCCAGCAGTTACGAGGCCCGCAGCAATGAGCAGTTCTTC

abundance: few
j_gene: TRBJ2-5
len: 15
v_gene: TRBV5-5
d_gene: -
CDR3aa: CASSLGLVGEETQYF
CDR3nt: TGTGCCAGCAGCTTGGGCCTGGTCGGGGAAGAGACCCAGTACTTC

abundance: many
j_gene: TRBJ2-1
len: 14
v_gene: TRBV10-3
d_gene: -
CDR3aa: CAISSEGSYNEQFF
CDR3nt: TGTGCCATCAGTAGTGAGGGCTCCTACAATGAGCAGTTCTTC

abundance: few
j_gene: TRBJ2-7
len: 18
v_gene: TRBV6-2/TRBV6-3
d_gene: TRBD2
CDR3aa: CASSYPVAGDTSYNEQYF
CDR3nt: TGTGCCAGCAGTTACCCCGTAGCGGGGGATACCTCCTACAATGAGCAGTACTTC

abundance: few
j_gene: TRBJ1-2
len: 14
v_gene: TRBV12-3/TRBV12-4
d_gene: -
CDR3aa: CASNPGPSNYGYTF
CDR3nt: TGTGCCAGCAACCCCGGACCTTCTAACTATGGCTACACCTTC

abundance: -
j_gene: TRBJ2-1
len: 11
v_gene: TRBV15
d_gene: -
CDR3aa: CATRKESEQFF
CDR3nt: TGTGCCACCAGGAAAGAGAGTGAGCAGTTCTTC

abundance: few
j_gene: TRBJ2-1
len: 17
v_gene: TRBV7-2
d_gene: TRBD2
CDR3aa: CASSKNGLAGDDNEQFF
CDR3nt: TGTGCCAGCAGCAAAAACGGACTAGCGGGGGATGACAATGAGCAGTTCTTC

abundance: -
j_gene: TRBJ2-3
len: 15
v_gene: TRBV6-5
d_gene: -
CDR3aa: CASSLQGGFTDTQYF
CDR3nt: TGTGCCAGCAGCTTACAGGGGGGGTTCACAGATACGCAGTATTTT

abundance: -
j_gene: TRBJ2-1
len: 15
v_gene: TRBV12-3/TRBV12-4
d_gene: -
CDR3aa: CASSLGQGMQETQFF
CDR3nt: TGTGCCAGCAGTTTGGGCCAGGGCATGCAAGAGACCCAGTTCTTC

abundance: few
j_gene: TRBJ2-4
len: 18
v_gene: TRBV4-2
d_gene: TRBD2
CDR3aa: CANPNPGLAANGKNIQYF
CDR3nt: TGTGCCAACCCCAACCCGGGACTAGCGGCCAACGGCAAAAACATTCAGTACTTC

abundance: -
j_gene: TRBJ1-4
len: 18
v_gene: TRBV6-2/TRBV6-3
d_gene: -
CDR3aa: CASSYSQRKASTNEKLFF
CDR3nt: TGTGCCAGCAGTTACTCGCAGCGGAAAGCTTCAACTAATGAAAAACTGTTTTTT

abundance: -
j_gene: TRBJ1-2
len: 15
v_gene: TRBV7-8
d_gene: -
CDR3aa: CASSLDREINYGYTF
CDR3nt: TGTGCCAGCAGCTTAGACAGGGAAATCAACTATGGCTACACCTTC

abundance: -
j_gene: TRBJ2-2
len: 15
v_gene: TRBV7-9
d_gene: -
CDR3aa: CASSLKTENTGELFF
CDR3nt: TGTGCCAGCAGCTTAAAGACAGAGAACACCGGGGAGCTGTTTTTT

abundance: -
j_gene: TRBJ2-4
len: 12
v_gene: TRBV2
d_gene: -
CDR3aa: CASSDEGNIQYF
CDR3nt: TGTGCCAGCAGTGATGAGGGGAACATTCAGTACTTC

abundance: many
j_gene: TRBJ2-3
len: 14
v_gene: TRBV20-1
d_gene: -
CDR3aa: CSAQRDTGTDTQYF
CDR3nt: TGCAGTGCTCAACGGGACACCGGCACAGATACGCAGTATTTT

abundance: many
j_gene: TRBJ2-7
len: 15
v_gene: TRBV7-2
d_gene: -
CDR3aa: CASSLGDGGLYEQYF
CDR3nt: TGTGCCAGCAGCTTGGGGGACGGGGGGCTTTACGAGCAGTACTTC

abundance: few
j_gene: TRBJ1-1
len: 13
v_gene: TRBV15
d_gene: -
CDR3aa: CATSRSSNTEAFF
CDR3nt: TGTGCCACCAGCAGGAGTTCGAACACTGAAGCTTTCTTT

abundance: many
j_gene: TRBJ1-2
len: 11
v_gene: TRBV20-1
d_gene: -
CDR3aa: CSATSYYGYTF
CDR3nt: TGCAGTGCTACATCGTACTATGGCTACACCTTC

abundance: few
j_gene: TRBJ2-3
len: 20
v_gene: TRBV5-1
d_gene: TRBD1
CDR3aa: CASSLRTGGAYATSTDTQYF
CDR3nt: TGCGCCAGCAGCCTACGGACAGGGGGCGCCTACGCTACGAGCACAGATACGCAGTATTTT